These T cell receptor beta chains were read from a single sample in a study of OX40 agonist ivuxolimab in advanced cancers. The method was immunoSEQ multiplex PCR; TCRdb's version includes in-frame clones alone and lacks a portion of them. The sample shows almost 70,000 clones, 80% to 95% of them seen only once. Sequencing used CD4+ or CD8+ T cells sorted from blood, obtained in a trial of the OX40 agonist ivuxolimab. The source is an adult with an advanced solid tumor such as melanoma, head and neck, liver or kidney cancer. The CDR3 runs from the conserved cysteine through the conserved F or W.

>15|TRBV9|TRBJ2-3
CASSVVPGVTDTQYF
>18|TRBV7-6|TRBJ2-1
CASSLILTGTSGKIEQFF
>19|TRBV7-3|TRBJ2-3
CASSSTGTSGRAGTDTQYF
>13|TRBV14|TRBJ2-7
CASSIAGGGEQYF
>21|TRBV2|TRBJ1-3
CASSGSGGDIRSESSGNTIYF
>16|TRBV5-5|TRBJ2-7
CASSLASGLAGAEQYF
>11|TRBV6-1|TRBJ2-7
CASESSYEQYF
>11|TRBV20-1|TRBJ2-5
CSASSQETQYF
>14|TRBV5-4|TRBJ1-1
CASSSGTVTYEAFF
>15|TRBV6-5|TRBJ2-3
CASSSRTTSTDTQYF
>12|TRBV10-3|TRBJ2-7
CASRTSQYEQYF
>15|TRBV14|TRBJ2-5
CASSQEFGQQETQYF
>14|TRBV27|TRBJ2-2
CASSFFPLAGELFF
>14|TRBV21-1|.
CASSKAGTDYEQYF
>16|TRBV6-5|TRBJ2-5
CASSYRASGLQETQYF
>13|TRBV7-9|TRBJ2-7
CASSLGWSYEQYF
>15|TRBV5-8|TRBJ2-1
CASSSTSGRTFEQFF
>15|TRBV18|TRBJ2-7
CASSPGTGRAYEQYF
>15|TRBV7-2|TRBJ1-2
CASSLRGTLGYGYTF
>14|TRBV2|TRBJ2-2
CASSVRANTGELFF
>15|TRBV23-1|TRBJ1-3
CASSQSFRVGNTIYF
>17|TRBV11-2|TRBJ1-2
CASSLGAKMRVLYGYTF
>16|TRBV21-1|TRBJ2-1
CAWTSGRARLSNEQFF
>16|TRBV18|TRBJ2-7
CASSPRWLAGKDEQYF
>15|TRBV19|TRBJ1-4
CASKRQGATNEKLFF
>14|TRBV2|TRBJ1-5
CASSETGAYQPQHF
>15|TRBV11-2|TRBJ2-1
CASSLEVPSYNEQFF
>15|TRBV19|TRBJ1-5
CASSTRDISNQPQHF
>14|TRBV6-1|TRBJ2-2
CASIRRWSDGELFF
>14|TRBV4-2|TRBJ2-4
CASSREMAQNIQYF
>15|TRBV28|TRBJ1-5
CASAGQAQGNQPQHF
>16|TRBV7-9|TRBJ1-2
CASSKGQAATSDGYTF
>15|TRBV25-1|TRBJ2-6
CASSGTGSGANVLTF
>14|TRBV18|TRBJ1-2
CASSPRDNEYGYTF
>16|TRBV5-1|TRBJ2-1
CASSSQGSGLYNEQFF
>16|TRBV2|TRBJ2-1
CASSAILASGYNEQFF
>16|TRBV11-2|TRBJ1-2
CASSPQSGRGFYGYTF